The rows below give T cell receptor beta chains drawn from one sample of a study of blood T cells in healthy people across ages. MiXCR, applied by TCRdb to the 5' RACE reads, yields one record per CDR3 protein. The table lists 1,300,000 or so distinct CDR3 sequences, roughly 59% of them singletons. Specimen: blood. These receptor sequences come from a man younger than 35 in good health. The CDR3 runs from the conserved cysteine through the conserved F or W. D genes are given only for firm matches. Size values are once, few and many counts, or a class for expanded clones, and some rows have none.

CDR3aa	CDR3nt	v_gene	j_gene	abundance	d_gene
CASSHGEGEANYGYTF	TGCGCCAGCAGCCATGGGGAGGGTGAAGCTAACTATGGCTACACCTTC	TRBV4-1	TRBJ1-2	-	-
CASSATDRETDTQYF	TGTGCCAGCAGCGCAACGGACAGGGAGACAGATACGCAGTATTTT	TRBV7-3	TRBJ2-3	-	TRBD1
CASSQLPAGTGNYEQYF	TGCGCCAGCAGCCAACTCCCCGCCGGGACAGGGAACTACGAGCAGTACTTC	TRBV4-3	TRBJ2-7	-	TRBD1
CASSLELPIQETQYF	TGTGCCAGCAGTTTAGAATTACCGATTCAAGAGACCCAGTACTTC	TRBV27	TRBJ2-5	once	-
CASSLAGTGVWDIQYF	TGCGCCAGCAGCTTGGCTGGGACAGGGGTATGGGACATTCAGTACTTC	TRBV5-1	TRBJ2-4	-	TRBD1
CASSLGEALNTEAFF	TGTGCCAGCAGCCTGGGCGAAGCCCTGAACACTGAAGCTTTCTTT	TRBV4-2	TRBJ1-1	-	-
CASSRNTGQPQHF	TGTGCCAGCAGCCGAAACACAGGGCAACCCCAGCATTTT	TRBV6-6	TRBJ1-5	-	-
CASGLSSTSDAQYEQYF	TGTGCTAGTGGTTTGTCCTCAACTTCGGACGCTCAATACGAGCAGTACTTC	TRBV12-5	TRBJ2-7	-	-
CSARSGLRYEQYF	TGCAGTGCTAGGAGCGGGCTGCGCTACGAGCAGTACTTC	TRBV20-1	TRBJ2-7	-	-
CASSRDRREQYF	TGTGCCAGCAGCCGTGATCGGCGCGAGCAGTACTTC	TRBV7-2	TRBJ2-7	few	-
CASSYPTGTGYTF	TGTGCCAGCAGTTACCCGACAGGGACTGGCTACACCTTC	TRBV6-5	TRBJ1-2	-	TRBD1
CASTEVRGETQYF	TGTGCCAGCACTGAAGTCCGAGGGGAGACCCAGTACTTC	TRBV7-6	TRBJ2-5	many	-
CATSRDFLTTDTQYF	TGTGCCACCAGCAGGGACTTTCTGACAACAGATACGCAGTATTTT	TRBV15	TRBJ2-3	few	-
CASSRNNEKLFF	TGTGCCAGCAGCCGAAATAATGAAAAACTGTTTTTT	TRBV3-1	TRBJ1-4	-	-
CASSWVMGGEAFF	TGCGCCAGCAGCTGGGTCATGGGGGGTGAAGCTTTCTTT	TRBV5-1	TRBJ1-1	few	-
CATSEPQNNEQFF	TGTGCCACCAGTGAACCACAGAACAATGAGCAGTTCTTC	TRBV24-1	TRBJ2-1	-	-
CSAESGRIYEQYF	TGCAGTGCTGAATCGGGACGGATCTACGAGCAGTACTTC	TRBV20-1	TRBJ2-7	few	-
CASSQSWQYTEAFF	TGCGCCAGCAGCCAAAGTTGGCAGTACACTGAAGCTTTCTTT	TRBV4-1	TRBJ1-1	once	-
CASSATRIQETQYF	TGTGCCAGCAGTGCGACCAGGATCCAAGAGACCCAGTACTTC	TRBV27	TRBJ2-5	-	-
CASSGRGQDTQYF	TGTGCCAGCAGCGGCAGGGGTCAAGATACGCAGTATTTT	TRBV7-2	TRBJ2-3	few	-
CASRPVPGSNYNEQFF	TGTGCCAGCAGACCGGTGCCCGGTTCAAATTACAATGAGCAGTTCTTC	TRBV6-5	TRBJ2-1	-	-
CASSLIRVAVNEQFF	TGTGCCAGCAGCCTCATCCGGGTGGCGGTCAATGAGCAGTTCTTC	TRBV11-2	TRBJ2-1	-	-
CATRDSGIYGYTF	TGTGCCACCCGGGACAGCGGGATCTATGGCTACACCTTC	TRBV15	TRBJ1-2	-	TRBD1